Below, one T cell receptor beta chain is given with its context. Its cognate antigen is unknown. The time point denotes: after neoadjuvant nivolumab, at surgical resection. This specimen comes from a study of neoadjuvant anti-PD-1 for oral cavity cancer. The V gene lost 4 bases and the J gene lost 0 bases, with 19 bases spanning the gap. There are 17 residues in the CDR3. Germline V gives CDR1 GTSNPN, CDR2 SVGIG (reference sequence). Assay used: immunoSEQ multiplex PCR; TCRdb lists only in-frame clones, some missing. Altogether tens of thousands of clones are present, approximately 87% being singletons, with the ten largest covering more than 2.5%. Study-wide results and limits: TCR analyses covered only a few patients per response group. Higher pretreatment Treg/Th17 ratios tracked higher pretreatment blood clonality.

The sequenced sample was PBMCs, obtained after nivolumab (anti-PD-1) treatment. The clonotype comes from a person aged 40-85 years with oral cavity squamous cell carcinoma. The chain has TRBV30 and TRBJ1-3; weak D call: TRBD1 (6 bases). The CDR3 DNA sequence: TGTGCCTGGACCCCCGGAAGGGGGAAGAGCTCTGGAAACACCATATATTTT. Translation: CAWTPGRGKSSGNTIYF.